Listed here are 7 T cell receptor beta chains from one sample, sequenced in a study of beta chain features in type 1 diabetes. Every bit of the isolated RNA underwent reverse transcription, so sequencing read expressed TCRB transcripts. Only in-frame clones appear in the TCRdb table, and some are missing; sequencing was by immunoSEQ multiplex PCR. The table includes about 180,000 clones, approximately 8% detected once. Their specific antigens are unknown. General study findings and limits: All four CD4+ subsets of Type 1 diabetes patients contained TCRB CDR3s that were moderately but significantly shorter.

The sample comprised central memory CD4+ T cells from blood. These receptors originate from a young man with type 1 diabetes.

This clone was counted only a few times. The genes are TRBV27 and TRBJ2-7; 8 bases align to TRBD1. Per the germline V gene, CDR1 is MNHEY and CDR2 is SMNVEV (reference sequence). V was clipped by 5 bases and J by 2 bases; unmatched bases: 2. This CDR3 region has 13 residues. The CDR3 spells CASSGDRTYEQYF. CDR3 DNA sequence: TGTGCCAGCAGTGGGGACAGGACCTACGAGCAGTACTTC.

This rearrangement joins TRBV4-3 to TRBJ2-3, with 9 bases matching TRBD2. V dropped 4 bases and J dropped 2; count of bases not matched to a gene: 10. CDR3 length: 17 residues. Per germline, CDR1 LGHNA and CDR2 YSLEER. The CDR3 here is CASSPRAGGAYTDTQYF. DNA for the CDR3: TGCGCCAGCAGCCCTCGGGCGGGGGGGGCTTACACAGATACGCAGTATTTT.

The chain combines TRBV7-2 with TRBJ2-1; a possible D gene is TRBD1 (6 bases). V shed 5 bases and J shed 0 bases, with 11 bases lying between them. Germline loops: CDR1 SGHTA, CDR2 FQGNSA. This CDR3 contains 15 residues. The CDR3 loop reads CASSQRGGSYNEQFF. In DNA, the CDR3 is TGTGCCAGCAGCCAGAGAGGGGGCTCCTACAATGAGCAGTTCTTC.

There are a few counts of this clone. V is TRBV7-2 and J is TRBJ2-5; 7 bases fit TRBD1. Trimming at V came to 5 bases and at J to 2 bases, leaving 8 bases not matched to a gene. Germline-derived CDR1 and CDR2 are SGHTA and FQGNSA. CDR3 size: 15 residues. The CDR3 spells CASSPDRESQETQYF. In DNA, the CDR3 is TGTGCCAGCAGCCCAGACAGGGAATCTCAAGAGACCCAGTACTTC.

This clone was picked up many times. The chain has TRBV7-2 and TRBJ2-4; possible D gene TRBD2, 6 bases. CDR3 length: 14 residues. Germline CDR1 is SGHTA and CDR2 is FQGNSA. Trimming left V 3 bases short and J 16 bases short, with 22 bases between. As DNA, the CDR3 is TGTGCCAGCAGCTTGGAGCGCCGGACCGGGGGTCAATACTTC. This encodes CASSLERRTGGQYF.

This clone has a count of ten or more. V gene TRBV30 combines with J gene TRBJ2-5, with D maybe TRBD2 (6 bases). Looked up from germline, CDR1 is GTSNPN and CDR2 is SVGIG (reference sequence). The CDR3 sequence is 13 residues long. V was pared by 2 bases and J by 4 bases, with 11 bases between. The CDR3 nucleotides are TGTGCCTGGAGTAAAGGAGGGAGAGAGACCCAGTACTTC. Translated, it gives CAWSKGGRETQYF.

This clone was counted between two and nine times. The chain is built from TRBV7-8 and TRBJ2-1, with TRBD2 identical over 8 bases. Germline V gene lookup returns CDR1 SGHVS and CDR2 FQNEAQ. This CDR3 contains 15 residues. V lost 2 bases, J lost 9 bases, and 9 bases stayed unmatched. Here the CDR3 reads CASSLSGGGYGEQFF. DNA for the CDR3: TGTGCCAGCAGCTTATCCGGGGGGGGCTACGGTGAGCAGTTCTTC.